The 23 T cell receptor beta chains below all came from one sample that was sequenced in a study of PD-1 blockade in classical Hodgkin lymphoma. The time point was: cycle 4 day 1 (C4D1), after 5 to 7 weeks of nivolumab. All trial patients relapsed after autologous stem cell transplantation. The method was immunoSEQ multiplex PCR; TCRdb's version includes in-frame clones alone and lacks a portion of them. The repertoire has some 33,000 clones, 65% to 85% of them found once; the top ten carry about 15%. The input for sequencing was peripheral blood mononuclear cells (PBMCs), taken before the fourth cycle of nivolumab. These receptors all stem from a human donor with classical Hodgkin lymphoma.

This chain connects TRBV29-1 to TRBJ2-3; 7 nucleotides align to TRBD1. Germline CDR1 reads SQVTM; CDR2 reads ANQGSEA. J lost 3 bases, V lost 7 bases, and 10 bases had no gene match. There are 14 residues in the CDR3. CDR3 residues: CSAMTGRGTDTQYF. In nucleotides, the CDR3 is TGCAGCGCAATGACAGGGAGAGGGACAGATACGCAGTATTTT.

The V call is TRBV30, the J call TRBJ1-6; D not resolved. Deletions cut 8 bases from V and 9 bases from J, with 14 bases between. CDR1 is GTSNPN, CDR2 SVGIG, per germline (reference sequence). This CDR3 has 12 residues. This CDR3 reads CAGRAPGSPLHF. The CDR3 bases are TGTGCCGGTAGGGCGCCGGGTTCACCCCTCCACTTT.

V usage is TRBV4-1 and J usage is TRBJ1-3; D is unclear. With 5 bases removed from V and 0 bases from J, the gap between germline ends came to 8 bases. The CDR3 length is 14 residues. Germline V lookup: CDR1 MGHRA, CDR2 YSYEKL. The CDR3 reads CASSRTNSGNTIYF. CDR3 DNA: TGCGCCAGCAGCAGGACTAACTCTGGAAACACCATATATTTT.

The chain joins TRBV11-3 to TRBJ1-1; D uncertain. The germline gives CDR1 SGHNT, CDR2 YENEEA. With 5 bases removed from V and 8 bases from J, the gap between germline ends came to 15 bases. The CDR3 contains 13 residues. The CDR3 loop is CASSLGRTTEAFF. The CDR3, as DNA: TGTGCCAGCAGCCTAGGGAGGACGACGGAAGCTTTCTTT.

V gene TRBV27 combines with J gene TRBJ2-7; 7 bases are a match to TRBD2. The germline gives CDR1 MNHEY, CDR2 SMNVEV (reference sequence). V shed 6 bases, J shed 1 base, and the junction held 9 bases outside the gene matches. This CDR3 is built from 15 residues. The CDR3 bases are TGTGCCAGCAGCCTCCGCGGGGGAAGGTCCTACGAGCAGTACTTC. This sequence encodes CASSLRGGRSYEQYF.

V gene TRBV11-2 combines with J gene TRBJ2-7; 14 bases align to TRBD2. The V gene's germline CDR1 is SGHAT and CDR2 FQNNGV. The junction had 11 bases not matched to a gene; V was cut back by 4 bases and J by 0 bases. CDR3 length: 19 residues. CDR3 residues: CASSYRPTSGRARSYEQYF. CDR3 DNA sequence: TGTGCCAGCAGCTACCGCCCGACTAGCGGGAGGGCACGCTCCTACGAGCAGTACTTC.

V usage is TRBV10-2 and J usage is TRBJ2-3; a weak D match, TRBD2 (6 bases). The V and J ends lost 6 bases and 3 bases respectively, with 13 bases between them. The CDR3 totals 14 residues. CDR1 and CDR2 (germline): WSHSY, SAAADI. Written as DNA, the CDR3 is TGCGCCAGCAGCCCCCCCGGGGGTACAGATACGCAGTATTTT. Translated: CASSPPGGTDTQYF.

The CDR3 loop reads CASSRLAGSSGANVLTF. The CDR3 DNA reads TGTGCCAGCAGCCGCCTGGCCGGGAGCTCTGGGGCCAACGTCCTGACTTTC. The rearrangement links TRBV7-8 to TRBJ2-6, with D tentatively TRBD2 (6 bases). Trimming removed 5 bases from V and 0 bases from J, with 14 bases in between. CDR3 length equals 17 residues. The germline V gene has CDR1 SGHVS and CDR2 FQNEAQ.

The chain recombines TRBV7-2 with TRBJ2-7; 7 bases align to TRBD2. CDR1 and CDR2 (germline): SGHTA, FQGNSA. The V segment lost 3 bases and the J segment 1 base; nucleotides outside the gene matches: 3. The CDR3 consists of 14 residues. The CDR3 region has the DNA TGTGCCAGCAGCTTGTGGACTAGGTCCTACGAGCAGTACTTC. Protein: CASSLWTRSYEQYF. Combining the CDR3 with reference TRBV7-2 and TRBJ2-7 gives the whole variable domain GAGVSQSPSNKVTEKGKDVELRCDPISGHTALYWYRQSLGQGLEFLIYFQGNSAPDKSGLPSDRFSAERTGGSVSTLTIQRTQQEDSAVYLCASSLWTRSYEQYFGPGTRLTVT.

The gene calls are TRBV4-3 and TRBJ1-2, with 8 bases that match TRBD1. From germline, CDR1 is LGHNA and CDR2 YSLEER. Germline trimming cut 0 bases from V and 2 bases from J; bases unmatched to any gene: 5. The CDR3 totals 16 residues. The CDR3 coding sequence is TGCGCCAGCAGCCAAGATCAAGACAGGGGAAACTATGGCTACACCTTC. It encodes CASSQDQDRGNYGYTF.

Worth noting for this clone: The DNA is left out, because the CDR3 cannot be placed on it with certainty; the CDR3 is given as TCRdb lists it. V usage is TRBV28 and J usage is TRBJ1-2; the table's D call, TRBD1, has no DNA check behind it. The CDR3 is 14 residues long, ends included. CDR1 and CDR2 from the germline V gene are MDHEN and SYDVKM. The CDR3 region is CASSSSTGVYGYTF.

The chain joins TRBV18 to TRBJ1-5; the D gene is possibly TRBD1 (5 bases). Germline CDR1 is KGHSH and CDR2 is LQKENI. V lost 6 bases to trimming and J lost 2 bases, with 14 bases between them. The CDR3 has 15 residues. In nucleotides, the CDR3 is TGTGCCAGCTCCCTAGGGGCTCCCGGCAATCAGCCCCAGCATTTT. Translating it yields CASSLGAPGNQPQHF.

The V call is TRBV7-2, the J call TRBJ2-3; the D is unclear. With 5 bases removed from V and 7 bases from J, the gap between germline ends came to 10 bases. CDR3 length: 12 amino acids. Germline V gene sequence: CDR1 SGHTA, CDR2 FQGNSA. CDR3 nucleotide sequence: TGTGCCAGCAGCCTCGACTTATATACGCAGTATTTT. Translation gives CASSLDLYTQYF.

The chain couples TRBV5-1 to TRBJ2-5; a weak D match, TRBD2 (5 bases). V dropped 0 bases and J dropped 1 base, with 7 bases sitting between them. CDR1 is SGHRS, CDR2 YFSETQ, per germline. The CDR3 is 14 residues long. CDR3 in amino acids: CASSLGRAQETQYF. In nucleotides, the CDR3 is TGCGCCAGCAGCTTGGGGCGGGCCCAAGAGACCCAGTACTTC. Combining the CDR3 with reference TRBV5-1 and TRBJ2-5 gives the whole variable domain KAGVTQTPRYLIKTRGQQVTLSCSPISGHRSVSWYQQTPGQGLQFLFEYFSETQRNKGNFPGRFSGRQFSNSRSEMNVSTLELGDSALYLCASSLGRAQETQYFGPGTRLLVL.

The rearrangement joins TRBV19 to TRBJ2-1, with 8 bases aligning to TRBD2. The germline V gene encodes CDR1 LNHDA and CDR2 SQIVND (reference sequence). The V segment lost 7 bases and the J segment 6 bases; nucleotides outside the gene matches: 11. The CDR3 is made up of 15 amino acids. CDR3 amino acids: CASTLHGLAPNEQFF. Written as DNA, the CDR3 is TGTGCCAGTACCTTACACGGACTAGCCCCCAATGAGCAGTTCTTC.

The chain combines TRBV5-1 with TRBJ2-5, with TRBD1 matching over 9 bases. The CDR3 extends over 14 amino acids. From germline, CDR1 is SGHRS and CDR2 YFSETQ. Trimming removed 3 bases from V and 7 bases from J; junction bases left unmatched: 7. The CDR3 DNA follows: TGCGCCAGCAGCTGGGACAGGGCCGCGGGGACCCAGTACTTC. It codes for CASSWDRAAGTQYF.

The chain carries TRBV2 and TRBJ1-2; D unclear. Deletions cut 11 bases from V and 5 bases from J, with 21 bases between. The CDR3 length is 14 residues. CDR1 and CDR2 from the germline V gene are SNHLY and FYNNEI. For the CDR3, the DNA is TGTGCCTCAGCCCCCAGCAGAGAGACGTATGGCTACACCTTC. It is translated as CASAPSRETYGYTF.

The J gene is TRBJ2-7, the V gene TRBV5-6; D may be TRBD1 or TRBD2 (5 bases each). Trimming took 4 bases from V and 6 from J, leaving 11 bases between them. This CDR3 is built from 12 residues. Per the germline V gene, CDR1 is SGHDT and CDR2 is YYEEEE. Here the CDR3 reads CASSRDGVEQYV. The CDR3 nucleotides read TGTGCCAGCAGCCGGGACGGAGTCGAGCAGTACGTC.

The chain employs TRBV4-3 and TRBJ2-4; maybe TRBD2 (6 bases). CDR1 and CDR2 (germline): LGHNA, YSLEER. Trimming stripped 0 bases from V and 6 bases from J, with 33 bases between. The CDR3 sequence is 22 residues long. The CDR3 bases are TGCGCCAGCAGCCAAGATTGCACAAGGAATCTCATTGAAGCGGGTCCGATAAACATTCAGTACTTC. Protein product: CASSQDCTRNLIEAGPINIQYF.

This chain links TRBV7-9 with TRBJ1-5; unclear D gene. This CDR3 comprises 14 residues. Germline V gene lookup returns CDR1 SEHNR and CDR2 FQNEAQ (reference sequence). V lost 4 bases, J lost 5 bases, and 12 bases lay in between. This CDR3 reads CASSSARADQPQHF. The DNA of the CDR3 is TGTGCCAGCAGCTCGGCGAGGGCAGATCAGCCCCAGCATTTT.

As concerns this clone: One junction end disagrees with the germline gene, perhaps due to a read error. This chain connects TRBV4-3 to TRBJ1-2; D not resolved. Germline CDR1 reads LGHNA; CDR2 reads YSLEER. The CDR3 has 17 residues. In DNA, the CDR3 is TGCGCCAACAGCCAAGATCAAACACAGATCAGCCCCTATGGCTACACCTTC. This codes for CANSQDQTQISPYGYTF.

The chain recombines TRBV6-4 with TRBJ1-5; 10 nucleotides align to TRBD1. The CDR3 consists of 14 residues. Germline V gene data show CDR1 as MRHNA and CDR2 as SNTAGT. V shed 8 bases and J 7 bases; nucleotides not matched to a gene: 8. The CDR3 spells CASSQDRGEQPQHF. The CDR3 nucleotides read TGTGCCAGCTCCCAGGACAGGGGGGAACAGCCCCAGCATTTT.

Details on this clone: Other DNA sequences of this sample code for an identical CDR3. The chain links TRBV19 to TRBJ2-2; the D is unclear. The germline gives CDR1 LNHDA, CDR2 SQIVND (reference sequence). The CDR3 has 12 residues. The V end lost 5 bases, the J end lost 5 bases, and 6 bases lay between the germline ends. The DNA of the CDR3 is TGTGCCAGTAGTCTTCTTACCGGGGAGCTGTTTTTT. The encoded protein is CASSLLTGELFF.